These 30 T cell receptor beta chains came from one sample sequenced in a study of blood T cell repertoires in COVID-19. Sequenced by immunoSEQ multiplex PCR; TCRdb stores in-frame clones only, minus some. The table lists about 260,000 clones, 91% of them singletons. The sequenced material came from peripheral blood. All receptors come from a person aged 18 to 29 with COVID-19, enrolled during active disease.

This chain's CDR3 is CASSDAWGGNEKLFF. The CDR3 DNA reads as TGTGCCAGCAGCGACGCTTGGGGGGGGAATGAAAAACTGTTTTTT. This chain connects TRBV6-5 to TRBJ1-4; tentatively, D is TRBD1 (5 bases). V was trimmed by 6 bases and J by 5 bases, leaving 16 bases between them. The CDR3 spans 15 residues. Looked up from germline, CDR1 is MNHEY and CDR2 is SVGAGI.

The chain combines TRBV19 with TRBJ2-2; perhaps TRBD2 as D (6 bases). Germline-derived CDR1 and CDR2 are LNHDA and SQIVND (reference sequence). Trimming removed 7 bases from V and 1 base from J, with 13 bases in between. The CDR3 has 15 residues. In DNA, the CDR3 is TGTGCCAGTACGAGCGGGCCGTGGAACACCGGGGAGCTGTTTTTT. Amino acid sequence: CASTSGPWNTGELFF.

In DNA form, the CDR3 reads TGCGCCAGCAGCCAATCTCCGAAGGTAGGGGCCGCACCCCATGGCTACACCTTC. Protein product: CASSQSPKVGAAPHGYTF. This chain connects TRBV4-1 to TRBJ1-2; the D gene is possibly TRBD1 (5 bases). Germline values: CDR1 MGHRA, CDR2 YSYEKL. The CDR3 length is 18 residues. Trimming shortened V by 2 bases and J by 6 bases, and 25 bases separated the two germline ends.

The chain is built from TRBV28 and TRBJ1-3, with D tentatively TRBD1 (5 bases). Germline values: CDR1 MDHEN, CDR2 SYDVKM. The CDR3 extends over 13 amino acids. V lost 7 bases to trimming and J lost 4 bases, with 11 bases between them. CDR3 in amino acids: CASTLGRGNTIYF. The DNA for the CDR3 is TGTGCCAGCACCCTGGGGCGGGGAAACACCATATATTTT.

The rearrangement links TRBV25-1 to TRBJ2-1; D perhaps matches TRBD2 (7 bases). With 3 bases removed from V and 4 bases from J, the gap between germline ends came to 19 bases. Germline loops: CDR1 MGHDK, CDR2 SYGVNS. The CDR3 has 17 residues. The CDR3: CASSDTGSVAGYNEQFF. CDR3 in DNA: TGTGCCAGCAGTGATACAGGGTCGGTAGCGGGTTACAATGAGCAGTTCTTC. Filled out from reference TRBV25-1 and TRBJ2-1, the complete variable domain reads EADIYQTPRYLVIGTGKKITLECSQTMGHDKMYWYQQDPGMELHLIHYSYGVNSTEKGDLSSESTVSRIRTEHFPLTLESARPSHTSQYLCASSDTGSVAGYNEQFFGPGTRLTVL.

The V and J genes are TRBV27 and TRBJ1-5; no clear D. CDR3 size: 15 residues. The V gene lost 5 bases and the J gene lost 2 bases, with 13 bases spanning the gap. Germline loops: CDR1 MNHEY, CDR2 SMNVEV (reference sequence). The CDR3 coding sequence is TGTGCCAGCAGTATCCTAGGAAGTGGCAATCAGCCCCAGCATTTT. This translates into CASSILGSGNQPQHF.

This clone was found once. V and J are TRBV29-1 and TRBJ1-2; 10 nucleotides agree with TRBD1. CDR1 and CDR2 from the germline V gene are SQVTM and ANQGSEA. V shed 6 bases, J shed 4 bases, and the junction held 8 bases outside the gene matches. The CDR3 contains 14 residues. The CDR3 spells CSVDGQGDGYGYTF. The CDR3 region has the DNA TGCAGCGTAGACGGACAGGGGGATGGCTATGGCTACACCTTC.

This chain uses TRBV2 with TRBJ2-3; 10 nucleotides line up with TRBD2. The CDR3 runs to 19 residues. The V segment lost 10 bases and the J segment 2 bases; nucleotides outside the gene matches: 21. The V gene's germline CDR1 is SNHLY and CDR2 FYNNEI. The CDR3 reads CATDHLGTSAATPTDTQYF. The DNA of the CDR3 is TGTGCCACCGATCACCTCGGGACTAGCGCCGCAACCCCCACAGATACGCAGTATTTT.

This chain connects TRBV5-6 to TRBJ2-3; D unresolved. CDR3 length: 14 amino acids. CDR1 SGHDT and CDR2 YYEEEE come from the germline V gene. Trimming shortened V by 0 bases and J by 9 bases, and 14 bases separated the two germline ends. The CDR3 nucleotides are TGTGCCAGCAGCTTGGCCAGTGACATTAGGACGCAGTATTTT. This sequence encodes CASSLASDIRTQYF.

This rearrangement joins TRBV19 to TRBJ2-1; 9 bases map to TRBD1. This CDR3 has 12 residues. With V trimmed by 10 bases and J by 6 bases, 4 bases remained unmatched. Germline loops: CDR1 LNHDA, CDR2 SQIVND (reference sequence). In nucleotides, the CDR3 is TGTGCCACCACGGGACAGGGCAATGAGCAGTTCTTC. Protein: CATTGQGNEQFF.

The DNA for the CDR3 is TGCGCCAGCAGCTTGGATCTAGCGGGCCCCGGGGAGCTGTTTTTT. Its protein product is CASSLDLAGPGELFF. The rearrangement joins TRBV5-1 to TRBJ2-2; TRBD2 agrees at 8 bases. The CDR3 length is 15 residues. Trimming at V came to 0 bases and at J to 6 bases, leaving 4 bases not matched to a gene. Germline values: CDR1 SGHRS, CDR2 YFSETQ.

The chain carries TRBV15 and TRBJ1-3; perhaps TRBD1 as D (5 bases). The V gene lost 6 bases and the J gene lost 9 bases, with 15 bases spanning the gap. CDR3 length equals 13 residues. From germline, CDR1 is LNHNV and CDR2 YYDKDF (reference sequence). The CDR3 loop is CATRPRGSGTIYF. The CDR3 nucleotides are TGTGCCACCAGGCCCCGGGGGAGTGGCACCATATATTTT.

The J gene is TRBJ2-5, the V gene TRBV6-2 or TRBV6-3; a possible D gene is TRBD1 (7 bases). The CDR3 extends over 18 amino acids. V gave up 5 bases and J gave up 1 base, with 23 bases separating them. Germline CDR1 MNHEY, CDR2 SVGEGT. The CDR3 spells CASSPRGRNGHFQETQYF. The CDR3 coding sequence is TGTGCCAGCAGTCCCAGGGGGAGGAATGGACACTTCCAAGAGACCCAGTACTTC.

In its sample, this clone was seen a few times. V is TRBV6-5 and J is TRBJ1-2; weak D call: TRBD1 (6 bases). Per germline, CDR1 MNHEY and CDR2 SVGAGI. The CDR3 covers 14 residues. V lost 5 bases and J 0 bases, leaving 10 bases between the germline ends. The CDR3 nucleotides read TGTGCCAGCAGTACTACAGGGACTAACTATGGCTACACCTTC. It codes for CASSTTGTNYGYTF.

The V call is TRBV9, the J call TRBJ2-3, with D possibly matching TRBD2 (5 bases). In germline, CDR1 is SGDLS, CDR2 YYNGEE. The length of the CDR3 is 13 residues. V was shortened by 3 bases and J by 2 bases, with 7 bases between the two germline ends. The CDR3 protein is CASSERSTDTQYF. CDR3 bases: TGTGCCAGCAGCGAGCGGTCCACAGATACGCAGTATTTT.

CDR3 protein: CASSVESHSNQPQHF. CDR3 coding DNA: TGTGCCAGCAGCGTAGAGTCACATAGCAATCAGCCCCAGCATTTT. The chain joins TRBV9 to TRBJ1-5; D is uncertain. Germline V gene sequence: CDR1 SGDLS, CDR2 YYNGEE. The V end lost 0 bases, the J end lost 0 bases, and 7 bases lay between the germline ends. There are 15 residues in the CDR3.

V is TRBV6-4 and J is TRBJ2-6; D might be TRBD2 (5 bases). Germline assignment: CDR1 MRHNA and CDR2 SNTAGT. The CDR3 is 20 residues long. Trimming took off 8 bases at V and 1 base at J, with 27 bases between the two ends. The CDR3: CASWAVLEAALQSGANVLTF. In DNA form, the CDR3 reads TGTGCCAGCTGGGCCGTTCTGGAGGCGGCCCTCCAATCTGGGGCCAACGTCCTGACTTTC.

This chain joins TRBV10-3 and TRBJ1-1; possibly TRBD1 for D (5 bases). Germline loops: CDR1 ENHRY, CDR2 SYGVKD. V gave up 11 bases and J gave up 4 bases, with 11 bases separating them. The CDR3 covers 11 residues. CDR3 amino acids: CAVRGGTEAFF. The CDR3 region has the DNA TGTGCCGTTAGGGGAGGCACTGAAGCTTTCTTT.

This clone occurred a few times. The chain is built from TRBV2 and TRBJ2-2, with 8 bases that match TRBD1. The V gene end was trimmed by 3 bases and the J gene end by 6 bases; junction bases not matched to a gene: 6. This CDR3 contains 15 residues. Germline-derived CDR1 and CDR2 are SNHLY and FYNNEI. CDR3 protein: CASSDLIRGPGELFF. The CDR3, as DNA: TGTGCCAGCAGTGACCTTATCAGGGGGCCCGGGGAGCTGTTTTTT. The full variable domain, completed using reference TRBV2 and TRBJ2-2, is EPEVTQTPSHQVTQMGQEVILRCVPISNHLYFYWYRQILGQKVEFLVSFYNNEISEKSEIFDDQFSVERPDGSNFTLKIRSTKLEDSAMYFCASSDLIRGPGELFFGEGSRLTVL.

The chain couples TRBV27 to TRBJ1-5; 8 bases fit TRBD1. Germline-derived CDR1 and CDR2 are MNHEY and SMNVEV (reference sequence). The CDR3 loop spans 15 amino acids. Trimming removed 5 bases from V and 6 bases from J; junction bases left unmatched: 9. The CDR3 sequence: CASSPKTGAGQPQHF. CDR3 sequence (DNA): TGTGCCAGCAGTCCGAAGACAGGGGCGGGTCAGCCCCAGCATTTT.

The gene calls are TRBV4-2 and TRBJ2-2; no clear D. CDR1 and CDR2 (germline): LGHNA, YNFKEQ. This CDR3 is built from 14 residues. Trimming took off 3 bases at V and 3 bases at J, with 8 bases between the two ends. DNA of the CDR3: TGTGCCAGCAGCCACCTAGTTCACACCGGGGAGCTGTTTTTT. Its protein product is CASSHLVHTGELFF.

This chain connects TRBV5-1 to TRBJ2-5, with 10 bases aligning to TRBD1. Germline-derived CDR1 and CDR2 are SGHRS and YFSETQ. This CDR3 region has 15 residues. V shed 4 bases and J 6 bases; nucleotides not matched to a gene: 9. The CDR3 here is CASSRTGTGDQTQYF. CDR3 coding DNA: TGCGCCAGCAGCCGTACCGGGACAGGGGACCAGACCCAGTACTTC.

V and J are TRBV6-5 and TRBJ2-1, with 8 nucleotides matching TRBD2. V lost 0 bases and J lost 7; bases outside the gene matches: 5. This CDR3 comprises 15 residues. Germline CDR1 MNHEY, CDR2 SVGAGI. Here the CDR3 reads CASSYSGLGGNEQFF. Here the CDR3 DNA reads TGTGCCAGCAGTTACTCGGGACTAGGAGGGAATGAGCAGTTCTTC.

The chain combines TRBV2 with TRBJ2-7; 9 positions match TRBD1. Losses at the gene ends were 6 bases for V and 5 bases for J; bases not matched to a gene: 5. The CDR3 has 13 amino acids. The germline V gene has CDR1 SNHLY and CDR2 FYNNEI. This CDR3 is CASRRTGEHEQYF. The CDR3 DNA reads as TGTGCCAGCAGGAGGACAGGGGAGCACGAGCAGTACTTC. The variable domain in full, with the rest retrieved from reference TRBV2 and TRBJ2-7, is EPEVTQTPSHQVTQMGQEVILRCVPISNHLYFYWYRQILGQKVEFLVSFYNNEISEKSEIFDDQFSVERPDGSNFTLKIRSTKLEDSAMYFCASRRTGEHEQYFGPGTRLTVT.

The chain employs TRBV5-6 and TRBJ2-2; the D is unclear. The CDR3 has 11 residues. The V gene lost 6 bases and the J gene lost 5 bases, with 5 bases spanning the gap. The germline CDR1 and CDR2 sequences are SGHDT and YYEEEE. CDR3: CASTVTGELFF. The CDR3 DNA reads TGTGCCAGCACCGTAACCGGGGAGCTGTTTTTT. Full variable domain (rest looked up from reference TRBV5-6 and TRBJ2-2): DAGVTQSPTHLIKTRGQQVTLRCSPKSGHDTVSWYQQALGQGPQFIFQYYEEEERQRGNFPDRFSGHQFPNYSSELNVNALLLGDSALYLCASTVTGELFFGEGSRLTVL.

This sequence joins TRBV29-1 and TRBJ2-1, with a tentative D call TRBD1 (5 bases). The V gene lost 5 bases and the J gene lost 4 bases, with 15 bases spanning the gap. Per germline, CDR1 SQVTM and CDR2 ANQGSEA. CDR3 length: 14 residues. CDR3 DNA: TGCAGCGTTCCCACAGGCGCGTCTTACAATGAGCAGTTCTTC. This encodes CSVPTGASYNEQFF.

The chain joins TRBV18 to TRBJ2-1, with 13 bases fitting TRBD2. CDR1 is KGHSH and CDR2 is LQKENI in the germline V gene. After removal of 0 bases from V and 8 bases from J, the junction contained 7 bases not matched to a gene. The length of the CDR3 is 17 residues. The CDR3 DNA sequence: TGTGCCAGCTCACCACCAATCACTAGCGGGAGGGGACATGAGCAGTTCTTC. Protein sequence: CASSPPITSGRGHEQFF. Looking up the rest from reference TRBV18 and TRBJ2-1 gives the full variable domain: NAGVMQNPRHLVRRRGQEARLRCSPMKGHSHVYWYRQLPEEGLKFMVYLQKENIIDESGMPKERFSAEFPKEGPSILRIQQVVRGDSAAYFCASSPPITSGRGHEQFFGPGTRLTVL.

The CDR3 sequence: CASSSPGLRFQYF. The DNA for the CDR3 is TGTGCCAGCAGTTCCCCGGGACTCCGATTCCAGTACTTC. The chain has TRBV5-4 and TRBJ2-7; maybe TRBD2 (6 bases). With 5 bases removed from V and 10 bases from J, the gap between germline ends came to 19 bases. Germline V CDR1 and CDR2: SGHNT, YYREEE (reference sequence). The CDR3 loop spans 13 amino acids.

The V call is TRBV12-3 or TRBV12-4, the J call TRBJ1-2; D may be TRBD1 (5 bases). This CDR3 has 12 amino acids. V dropped 5 bases and J dropped 6 bases, with 10 bases sitting between them. CDR3 DNA: TGTGCCAGCAGTCCAAGGACAAATGGCTACACCTTC. This translates into CASSPRTNGYTF.

The chain uses TRBV6-5 and TRBJ2-7; 7 bases line up with TRBD2. The CDR3 is 16 amino acids. Germline trimming cut 2 bases from V and 0 bases from J; bases unmatched to any gene: 7. From germline, CDR1 is MNHEY and CDR2 SVGAGI. DNA for the CDR3: TGTGCCAGCAGTTACGCCCCTAGCGGAGTCTCCTACGAGCAGTACTTC. It yields the protein CASSYAPSGVSYEQYF.